A single sample gave rise to the 16 T cell receptor beta chains below, sequenced in a study of T cell responses to AZD1222 COVID-19 vaccine (dated by TCRdb to the early 2020s). The time point tag for this specimen amounts to: about 28 days (+/-7) after the second vaccine dose. According to the study, the label for this sample's treatment or condition signals: meningococcal conjugate vaccine given as trial control. To prepare the library, the immunoSEQ multiplex PCR assay was applied. TCRdb re-hosts the immuneACCESS table, in-frame sequences only. Its copies lack some clones; in the studies checked, an unresolved V gene accounts for under half of them, and the cause for the rest is not known. The sample contains over 100,000 clones, 65% to 90% of them found a single time. Jointly, the top ten make up around 8% of the sample. The material sequenced was peripheral blood, taken 28 days after the second dose of the MenACWY control vaccine. These receptors were collected from an adult who received the MenACWY meningococcal vaccine as a control.

The genes are TRBV5-4 and TRBJ2-3; no reliable D call. Trimming removed 4 bases at V and 2 bases at J, with 20 bases between. This CDR3 comprises 17 residues. Looked up from germline, CDR1 is SGHNT and CDR2 is YYREEE (reference sequence). Here the CDR3 reads CASSPDQAQYVTDTQYF. DNA of the CDR3: TGTGCCAGCAGCCCGGACCAAGCCCAGTACGTCACAGATACGCAGTATTTT.

The V gene is TRBV5-1, the J gene TRBJ1-1; 9 nucleotides line up with TRBD1. There are 16 residues in the CDR3. Germline CDR1 reads SGHRS; CDR2 reads YFSETQ. Trimming removed 5 bases from V and 0 bases from J; junction bases left unmatched: 8. For the CDR3, the DNA is TGCGCCAGCAGACTCGGGACAGGGAGCATGAACACTGAAGCTTTCTTT. This translates into CASRLGTGSMNTEAFF.

The gene calls are TRBV9 and TRBJ2-1; D possibly uses TRBD1 or TRBD2 (5 bases each). The V end was cut by 5 bases, the J end by 4 bases, with 13 bases between. Germline lookup yields CDR1 SGDLS and CDR2 YYNGEE. This CDR3 spans 14 amino acids. CDR3 in DNA: TGTGCCAGCAGACCGGGACGGAGGTACAATGAGCAGTTCTTC. This encodes CASRPGRRYNEQFF.

The V and J genes are TRBV6-2 or TRBV6-3 and TRBJ1-5, with a possible D match to TRBD1 (5 bases). With 0 bases removed from V and 0 bases from J, the gap between germline ends came to 15 bases. This CDR3 comprises 18 residues. Germline assignment: CDR1 MNHEY and CDR2 SVGEGT. CDR3 loop: CASSYSLGGGISNQPQHF. Here the CDR3 DNA reads TGTGCCAGCAGTTACTCTCTAGGCGGGGGAATTAGCAATCAGCCCCAGCATTTT.

This chain connects TRBV27 to TRBJ1-2; 11 bases match TRBD1. V shed 5 bases and J 7 bases; nucleotides not matched to a gene: 9. The germline V gene encodes CDR1 MNHEY and CDR2 SMNVEV (reference sequence). The CDR3 has 15 amino acids. CDR3 nucleotides: TGTGCCAGCAGTCCTCGGACAGGGGGCTCCCCTGGCTACACCTTC. Translation: CASSPRTGGSPGYTF.

This rearrangement joins TRBV11-3 to TRBJ2-7; D remains unclear. CDR3 length: 13 amino acids. V was cut by 4 bases and J by 0 bases, with 7 bases left in between. CDR1 and CDR2 from the germline V gene are SGHNT and YENEEA. Here the CDR3 reads CASSSLSSYEQYF. In DNA, the CDR3 is TGTGCCAGCAGCTCTCTTTCCTCCTACGAGCAGTACTTC. The full variable domain, with the rest looked up from reference TRBV11-3 and TRBJ2-7, is EAGVVQSPRYKIIEKKQPVAFWCNPISGHNTLYWYLQNLGQGPELLIRYENEEAVDDSQLPKDRFSAERLKGVDSTLKIQPAELGDSAVYLCASSSLSSYEQYFGPGTRLTVT.

This chain joins TRBV5-1 and TRBJ2-1; TRBD1 agrees at 7 bases. The CDR3 consists of 14 residues. Germline V CDR1 and CDR2: SGHRS, YFSETQ. The trim removed 0 bases at V and 9 bases at J, leaving 6 bases unmatched. The CDR3 loop is CASSLALSGGEQFF. The DNA of the CDR3 is TGCGCCAGCAGCTTGGCCCTATCAGGGGGTGAGCAGTTCTTC.

This chain connects TRBV7-9 to TRBJ1-4, with D uncertain. V was shortened by 5 bases and J by 7 bases, with 20 bases between the two germline ends. The CDR3 has 16 amino acids. CDR1 is SEHNR and CDR2 is FQNEAQ in the germline V gene (reference sequence). CDR3 sequence: CASSHTPRPGFEKLFF. CDR3 nucleotides: TGTGCCAGCAGCCACACCCCTCGACCGGGTTTTGAAAAACTGTTTTTT. Full variable domain (outside the CDR3, taken from reference TRBV7-9 and TRBJ1-4): DTGVSQNPRHKITKRGQNVTFRCDPISEHNRLYWYRQTLGQGPEFLTYFQNEAQLEKSRLLSDRFSAERPKGSFSTLEIQRTEQGDSAMYLCASSHTPRPGFEKLFFGSGTQLSVL.

The J gene is TRBJ1-2, the V gene TRBV4-2, with 10 bases matching TRBD1. CDR3 length: 14 residues. V lost 4 bases and J lost 2; bases outside the gene matches: 1. Germline loops: CDR1 LGHNA, CDR2 YNFKEQ. CDR3 nucleotides: TGTGCCAGCAGCCGGGACAGGGGCAACTATGGCTACACCTTC. It specifies CASSRDRGNYGYTF.

The J gene is TRBJ1-5, the V gene TRBV28; maybe TRBD1 (5 bases). Germline V gene lookup returns CDR1 MDHEN and CDR2 SYDVKM. This CDR3 contains 14 residues. The chain's CDR3 is CVVEGLNSNQPQHF. DNA for the CDR3: TGTGTGGTTGAGGGGCTTAATAGCAATCAGCCCCAGCATTTT.

The V call is TRBV27, the J call TRBJ1-1; weak D call: TRBD1 (5 bases). The CDR3 consists of 14 residues. Per germline, CDR1 MNHEY and CDR2 SMNVEV (reference sequence). Trimming pared 7 bases from V and 5 bases from J, leaving 17 bases between. This CDR3 reads CASTSAGWGTEAFF. CDR3 bases: TGTGCCAGCACCTCGGCAGGGTGGGGAACTGAAGCTTTCTTT.

The genes are TRBV27 and TRBJ1-1, with 8 bases that match TRBD1. Germline-derived CDR1 and CDR2 are MNHEY and SMNVEV (reference sequence). The CDR3 sequence is 16 residues long. V was pared by 3 bases and J by 2 bases, with 8 bases of the junction left unmatched. The CDR3 protein is CASSFQGAWGNTEAFF. The CDR3 DNA reads TGTGCCAGCAGTTTCCAGGGGGCGTGGGGAAACACTGAAGCTTTCTTT.

This clone was seen only once. The rearrangement joins TRBV7-9 to TRBJ2-3; 8 bases map to TRBD1. J lost 4 bases, V lost 5 bases, and 5 bases had no gene match. The length of the CDR3 is 14 residues. The germline V gene encodes CDR1 SEHNR and CDR2 FQNEAQ (reference sequence). The CDR3 DNA reads TGTGCCAGCAGCCCGGACAGGGCGCCAGATACGCAGTATTTT. It yields the protein CASSPDRAPDTQYF.

The rearrangement links TRBV4-3 to TRBJ2-7; 8 bases agree with TRBD2. Germline V gene data show CDR1 as LGHNA and CDR2 as YSLEER. Trimming removed 1 base from V and 0 bases from J; junction bases left unmatched: 11. The CDR3 is 18 amino acids. Written as DNA, the CDR3 is TGCGCCAGCAGCCAAGGGTTTAGCGGGGTGCGGAGCTCCTACGAGCAGTACTTC. Translation: CASSQGFSGVRSSYEQYF.

This sequence joins TRBV6-5 and TRBJ2-2; a weak D match, TRBD1 (5 bases). With 9 bases removed from V and 1 base from J, the gap between germline ends came to 9 bases. Germline V gene lookup returns CDR1 MNHEY and CDR2 SVGAGI. The CDR3 totals 13 residues. The CDR3 sequence is CARGQGNTGELFF. CDR3 in DNA: TGTGCCAGGGGGCAGGGGAACACCGGGGAGCTGTTTTTT.

This rearrangement joins TRBV6-2 or TRBV6-3 to TRBJ1-6, with D possibly being TRBD1 (5 bases). Per germline, CDR1 MNHEY and CDR2 SVGEGT. V dropped 5 bases and J dropped 7 bases, with 15 bases sitting between them. This CDR3 comprises 15 residues. For the CDR3, the DNA is TGTGCCAGCAGTCTCCGCGAGGGGAAGAATTCACCCCTCCACTTT. It translates to CASSLREGKNSPLHF.